One and the same sample provided the 4 T cell receptor beta chains below, sequenced in a study of blood T cell repertoires in COVID-19. Sequencing used immunoSEQ multiplex PCR; TCRdb keeps in-frame clones, though not all of them. The repertoire holds approximately 300,000 clones, under 90% seen once, with more than 9% in the top ten. The sequenced sample was PBMCs or T cells enriched from blood (not recorded which). Receptors originate from a woman aged 18-30 years who had recovered from COVID-19.

The genes are TRBV5-4 and TRBJ2-7; TRBD2 aligns across 7 bases. This CDR3 has 16 residues. Trimming at V came to 4 bases and at J to 0 bases, leaving 10 bases not matched to a gene. CDR1 and CDR2 (germline): SGHNT, YYREEE (reference sequence). This chain's CDR3 is CASSAGLDRSSYEQYF. The CDR3 coding sequence is TGTGCCAGCAGCGCCGGACTAGACCGAAGCTCCTACGAGCAGTACTTC.

Worth noting for this clone: At the DNA level, this CDR3 is encoded by other sequences in the same sample as well. The CDR3 nucleotides are TGTGCCAGCAGCCAAGTTAGCTATGGCTACACCTTC. This codes for CASSQVSYGYTF. The rearrangement joins TRBV3-1 (or the pseudogene TRBV3-2) to TRBJ1-2; no definite D call. CDR3 length equals 12 residues. Trimming removed 1 base from V and 4 bases from J, with 4 bases in between. Germline V gene data show CDR1 as LGHDT and CDR2 as YNNKEL (reference sequence).

This chain connects TRBV3-1 (or the pseudogene TRBV3-2) to TRBJ1-6; a possible D gene is TRBD1 (6 bases). The CDR3 runs to 14 residues. V lost 7 bases, J lost 4 bases, and 11 bases lay in between. Germline V gene lookup returns CDR1 LGHDT and CDR2 YNNKEL (reference sequence). CDR3 loop: CASKDQGYNSPLHF. The CDR3 DNA reads as TGTGCCAGCAAGGATCAGGGGTATAATTCACCCCTCCACTTT.

This clone was observed once. The V and J genes are TRBV21-1 and TRBJ2-5; the table's D call TRBD2 went unverified against the DNA. TRBV21-1 is a recognized pseudogene. There are 14 residues in the CDR3. The CDR3: CASSIPGTKETQYF. In DNA form, the CDR3 reads TGTGCCAGCAGCATCCCGGGAACTAAAGAGACCCAGTACTTC.